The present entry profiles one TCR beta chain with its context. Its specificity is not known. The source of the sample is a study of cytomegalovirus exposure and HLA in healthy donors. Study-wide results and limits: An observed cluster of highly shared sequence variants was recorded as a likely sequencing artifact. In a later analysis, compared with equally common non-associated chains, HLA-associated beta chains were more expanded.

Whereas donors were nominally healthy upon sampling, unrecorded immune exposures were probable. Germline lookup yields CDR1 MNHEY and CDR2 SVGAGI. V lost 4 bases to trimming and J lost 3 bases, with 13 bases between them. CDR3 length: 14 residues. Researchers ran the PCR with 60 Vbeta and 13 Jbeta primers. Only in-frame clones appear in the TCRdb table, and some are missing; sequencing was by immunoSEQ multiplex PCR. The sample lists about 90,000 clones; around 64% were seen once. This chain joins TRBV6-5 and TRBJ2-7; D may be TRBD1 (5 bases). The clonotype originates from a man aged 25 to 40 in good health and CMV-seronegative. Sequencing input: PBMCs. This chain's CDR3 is CASSSTDSLYEQYF. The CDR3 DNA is TGTGCCAGCAGTTCGACCGACAGTCTCTACGAGCAGTACTTC.